The 17 T cell receptor beta chains in this list originate from one sample, sequenced in a study of cytomegalovirus exposure and HLA in healthy donors. The PCR contained 60 Vbeta and 13 Jbeta primers. Sequenced by immunoSEQ multiplex PCR; TCRdb stores in-frame clones only, minus some. This sample's table has some 110,000 clones. The sequenced sample consisted of PBMCs. These receptors were collected from a man aged 25-45 years in good health and CMV-seronegative.

The genes are TRBV6-1 and TRBJ1-2; 10 bases line up with TRBD1. V shed 7 bases and J 4 bases; nucleotides not matched to a gene: 6. This CDR3 comprises 14 residues. Germline CDR1 and CDR2: MNHNS and SASEGT. The CDR3 nucleotides are TGTGCCAGCACCCCGGGACAGGGGCTCTATGGCTACACCTTC. Translation: CASTPGQGLYGYTF.

A note on this clone: The same CDR3 is also encoded by other DNA sequences in this sample. In DNA form, the CDR3 reads TGTGCCAGTAGCCCAGGGGGCTTGAGCAATCAGCCCCAGCATTTT. Encoded protein: CASSPGGLSNQPQHF. This chain connects TRBV19 to TRBJ1-5; 8 bases match TRBD1. J was trimmed by 1 base and V by 6 bases; bases with no gene match: 5. The CDR3 is 15 residues long. Germline V lookup: CDR1 LNHDA, CDR2 SQIVND (reference sequence).

The chain uses TRBV30 and TRBJ1-4; TRBD1 matches 10 bases. This CDR3 region has 14 residues. The V gene end was trimmed by 2 bases and the J gene end by 8 bases; junction bases not matched to a gene: 5. Germline lookup yields CDR1 GTSNPN and CDR2 SVGIG (reference sequence). CDR3 sequence: CAWSRDRGGEKLFF. CDR3 bases: TGTGCCTGGAGTCGGGACAGGGGAGGAGAAAAACTGTTTTTT.

The CDR3 nucleotides are TGTGCCAGCAGCTTAGCAGGCCGGCAGGCCCGTTCGCCCCAGTACTTC. This codes for CASSLAGRQARSPQYF. The chain recombines TRBV7-2 with TRBJ2-5; D unclear. CDR1 is SGHTA and CDR2 is FQGNSA in the germline V gene. The germline V and J ends were trimmed by 0 bases and 9 bases, with 20 bases remaining between them. The CDR3 contains 16 residues.

V and J are TRBV27 and TRBJ2-7; the D gene is possibly TRBD2 (5 bases). V lost 2 bases and J lost 7, with 15 bases in between. The CDR3 contains 14 residues. Germline CDR1 and CDR2: MNHEY and SMNVEV (reference sequence). For the CDR3, the DNA is TGTGCCAGCAGTTTAGGAATCGAGAGAGGGGAGCAGTACTTC. Its translation: CASSLGIERGEQYF.

The CDR3 sequence: CASSRRQGSGVTEAFF. CDR3 nucleotide sequence: TGTGCCAGCAGCCGACGTCAGGGATCGGGCGTCACTGAAGCTTTCTTT. The gene calls are TRBV7-9 and TRBJ1-1; D is perhaps TRBD1 (5 bases). Trimming pared 5 bases from V and 4 bases from J, leaving 20 bases between. The CDR3 extends over 16 amino acids. CDR1 is SEHNR and CDR2 is FQNEAQ in the germline V gene (reference sequence).

This chain links TRBV7-9 with TRBJ2-2; 8 bases align to TRBD1. Per germline, CDR1 SEHNR and CDR2 FQNEAQ (reference sequence). J lost 8 bases, V lost 1 base, and 3 bases had no gene match. The CDR3 loop spans 14 amino acids. Written as DNA, the CDR3 is TGTGCCAGCAGCTTAGGACAGGGGCGAGGGGAGCTGTTTTTT. This gives the protein CASSLGQGRGELFF.

V usage is TRBV7-9 and J usage is TRBJ1-1; tentative D call: TRBD1 (6 bases). Trimming stripped 5 bases from V and 4 bases from J, with 14 bases between. The germline V gene encodes CDR1 SEHNR and CDR2 FQNEAQ (reference sequence). The CDR3 consists of 14 residues. The CDR3 loop is CASSLTQGSTEAFF. The DNA for the CDR3 is TGTGCCAGCAGCCTTACCCAGGGGTCCACTGAAGCTTTCTTT.

The CDR3 sequence is CASSEVYALNYGYTF. The CDR3 DNA sequence: TGTGCCAGCAGTGAAGTTTATGCGTTGAACTATGGCTACACCTTC. V gene TRBV6-1 combines with J gene TRBJ1-2; D gene uncertain. The V end was cut by 1 base, the J end by 2 bases, with 11 bases between. From germline, CDR1 is MNHNS and CDR2 SASEGT. This CDR3 is 15 amino acids long.

J is TRBJ1-6 and V is TRBV2, with TRBD1 matching over 8 bases. Germline V gene data show CDR1 as SNHLY and CDR2 as FYNNEI. The V gene end was trimmed by 6 bases and the J gene end by 0 bases; junction bases not matched to a gene: 4. This CDR3 has 16 residues. The CDR3, as DNA: TGTGCCAGCAGGACAGGGGAGAGCTCCTATAATTCACCCCTCCACTTT. It is translated as CASRTGESSYNSPLHF.

V and J are TRBV5-1 and TRBJ2-3; maybe TRBD2 (5 bases). Germline-derived CDR1 and CDR2 are SGHRS and YFSETQ. CDR3 length equals 13 residues. Between the trimmed V and J ends, which lost 5 bases and 6 bases, there was a span of 13 bases. The CDR3 region has the DNA TGCGCCAGCAGTTTACCACCGGGGGATACGCAGTATTTT. This sequence encodes CASSLPPGDTQYF.

The chain's CDR3 is CASSWTGEGVYNEQFF. In DNA form, the CDR3 reads TGTGCCAGCAGCTGGACAGGGGAGGGGGTGTACAATGAGCAGTTCTTC. The chain carries TRBV5-6 and TRBJ2-1; TRBD1 matches 9 bases. CDR3 length: 16 amino acids. After removal of 3 bases from V and 4 bases from J, the junction contained 8 bases not matched to a gene. Germline CDR1 SGHDT, CDR2 YYEEEE. Using reference TRBV5-6 and TRBJ2-1 for the parts outside the CDR3, the full variable domain is DAGVTQSPTHLIKTRGQQVTLRCSPKSGHDTVSWYQQALGQGPQFIFQYYEEEERQRGNFPDRFSGHQFPNYSSELNVNALLLGDSALYLCASSWTGEGVYNEQFFGPGTRLTVL.

The V call is TRBV2, the J call TRBJ2-6; D may be TRBD2 (6 bases). The germline V gene has CDR1 SNHLY and CDR2 FYNNEI. This CDR3 contains 16 residues. With 7 bases removed from V and 3 bases from J, the gap between germline ends came to 16 bases. The CDR3 DNA reads as TGTGCCAGCATTCAGGAGGGGCGCGGTGGGGCCAACGTCCTGACTTTC. Translating gives CASIQEGRGGANVLTF.

The V call is TRBV5-5, the J call TRBJ1-2; 9 bases match TRBD1. This CDR3 is built from 16 residues. The V and J ends lost 2 bases and 1 base, in that order; junction bases with no gene match: 6. Germline assignment: CDR1 SGHKS and CDR2 YYEKEE (reference sequence). As DNA, the CDR3 is TGTGCCAGCAGCTTATGGGGGACAGGGAATAACTATGGCTACACCTTC. Amino acid sequence: CASSLWGTGNNYGYTF.

The gene calls are TRBV7-3 and TRBJ2-1, with D perhaps TRBD2 (7 bases). V was clipped by 5 bases and J by 7 bases, with 18 bases between them. The CDR3 length is 15 residues. Per the germline V gene, CDR1 is SGHTA and CDR2 is FQGTGA. The CDR3 nucleotides read TGTGCCAGCAGCCCTCGAGGGGGGGGGTCAAATGAGCAGTTCTTC. Amino acids: CASSPRGGGSNEQFF.

Comments on this clone: At one of its ends the junction is not consistent with the germline gene, which may arise from a read error. The chain couples TRBV23-1 to TRBJ2-7, with D hard to call. TRBV23-1 is filed as an ORF, its function uncertain. The CDR3 totals 10 residues. This CDR3 reads CASSQYLPRF. In DNA, the CDR3 is TGCGCCAGCAGTCAATACCTACCCCGATTC.

Of note for this clone: The sample has other DNA sequences that encode this CDR3 too. V is TRBV6-5 and J is TRBJ2-3; D possibly corresponds to TRBD1 (7 bases). The length of the CDR3 is 14 residues. Germline-derived CDR1 and CDR2 are MNHEY and SVGAGI. Trimming cost V 6 bases and J 5 bases, with 15 bases left between them. The CDR3 protein is CASSSGGKGDTQYF. CDR3 nucleotides: TGTGCCAGCAGCTCAGGGGGGAAAGGAGATACGCAGTATTTT.